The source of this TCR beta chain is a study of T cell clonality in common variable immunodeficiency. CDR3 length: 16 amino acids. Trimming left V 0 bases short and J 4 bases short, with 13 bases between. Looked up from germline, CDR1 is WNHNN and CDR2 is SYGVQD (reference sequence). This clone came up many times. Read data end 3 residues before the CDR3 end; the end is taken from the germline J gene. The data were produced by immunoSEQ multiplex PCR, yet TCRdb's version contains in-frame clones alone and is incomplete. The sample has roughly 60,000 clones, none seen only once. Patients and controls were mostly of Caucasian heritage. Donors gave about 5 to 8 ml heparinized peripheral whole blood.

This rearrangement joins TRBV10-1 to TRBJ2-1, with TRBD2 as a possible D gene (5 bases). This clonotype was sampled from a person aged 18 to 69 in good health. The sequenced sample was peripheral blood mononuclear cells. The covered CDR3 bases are TGCGCCAGCAGTGAGTCATCGGGGTTGGAGTACAATGAG. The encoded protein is CASSESSGLEYNE. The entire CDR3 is CASSESSGLEYNEQFF.